Listed below are T cell receptor beta chains from one sample, sequenced in a study of cytomegalovirus exposure and HLA in healthy donors. Profiled with immunoSEQ multiplex PCR; TCRdb holds only in-frame clones, not every one. Its table lists 40,000 to 50,000 clones. The specimen was PBMCs. The receptors originated from a middle-aged woman in good health and CMV-seronegative. The CDR3 runs from the conserved cysteine through the conserved F or W.

cdr3_length: 16; j_call: TRBJ2-1; v_call: TRBV7-6; cdr3_aa: CASSLEGGARLNEQFF
cdr3_length: 16; j_call: TRBJ2-1; v_call: TRBV6-1; cdr3_aa: CASSGKLAGGDNEQFF
cdr3_length: 15; j_call: TRBJ2-7; v_call: TRBV5-4; cdr3_aa: CASSSHPMDSYEQYF
cdr3_length: 15; j_call: TRBJ1-4; v_call: TRBV10-3; cdr3_aa: CAIAQEGATNEKLFF
cdr3_length: 14; j_call: TRBJ1-2; v_call: TRBV27; cdr3_aa: CASSPLQGTYRYTF
cdr3_length: 14; j_call: TRBJ2-7; v_call: TRBV9; cdr3_aa: CASSVSSSSYEQYF
cdr3_length: 16; j_call: TRBJ2-1; v_call: TRBV9; cdr3_aa: CASSGLAGETYNEQFF
cdr3_length: 17; j_call: TRBJ2-7; v_call: TRBV7-2; cdr3_aa: CASSLAGLAGPAYEQYF
cdr3_length: 15; j_call: TRBJ2-3; v_call: TRBV2; cdr3_aa: CASSVLDRGLDTQYF
cdr3_length: 13; j_call: TRBJ2-5; v_call: TRBV5-1; cdr3_aa: CASSSSPQETQYF
cdr3_length: 15; j_call: TRBJ2-3; v_call: TRBV4-2; cdr3_aa: CASSQQGGSTDTQYF
cdr3_length: 13; j_call: TRBJ2-1; v_call: TRBV9; cdr3_aa: CASSPTSPGEQFF
cdr3_length: 14; j_call: TRBJ2-7; v_call: TRBV7-9; cdr3_aa: CASSLGEPGDEQYF
cdr3_length: 15; j_call: TRBJ2-1; v_call: TRBV28; cdr3_aa: CASSFGGGAYNEQFF
cdr3_length: 17; j_call: TRBJ1-3; v_call: TRBV11-2; cdr3_aa: CASSRTGGQLHGNTIYF
cdr3_length: 21; j_call: TRBJ2-1; v_call: TRBV18; cdr3_aa: CASSWSWDRPVSSNSYNEQFF
cdr3_length: 14; j_call: TRBJ2-5; v_call: TRBV6-5; cdr3_aa: CAVREGGAEETQYF
cdr3_length: 14; j_call: TRBJ2-7; v_call: TRBV4-2; cdr3_aa: CASSQGQVSDEQYF
cdr3_length: 18; j_call: TRBJ2-2; v_call: TRBV4-2; cdr3_aa: CASSPRGTSVSNTGELFF
cdr3_length: 15; j_call: TRBJ1-2; v_call: TRBV18; cdr3_aa: CASSPTTGEIYGYTF
cdr3_length: 16; j_call: TRBJ1-5; v_call: TRBV25-1; cdr3_aa: CASSVRTIPNNQPQHF
cdr3_length: 16; j_call: TRBJ2-7; v_call: TRBV5-1; cdr3_aa: CASSFFRTGDLYEQYF